Sample share makes the clone carrying this TCR beta chain medium-sized (0.01 to 0.1%). TCRdb analysed the 5' RACE reads with MiXCR anew, one entry per CDR3 protein. Here the sample spans 5,000 to 5,500 distinct CDR3 sequences, over 5% being singletons. This entry is derived from a study of spatial heterogeneity in lung cancer. Specified time point: sample taken at primary tumor resection. Samples were donated by 72 untreated early-stage non-small cell lung cancer patients. The input material, whole RNA from tumor, nontumor lung or frozen PBMC, was sequenced unsorted. Source: normal lung tissue next to the tumor, taken at surgery. The receptor was isolated from a female donor with early-stage non-small cell lung cancer.

CDR3 sequence reads: CASSPPEGRETQYF. For the CDR3, the DNA is TGTGCCAGCTCACCACCTGAAGGGCGAGAGACCCAGTACTTC. The chain joins TRBV18 to TRBJ2-5; D gene ambiguous. The CDR3 consists of 14 residues. Trimming pared 0 bases from V and 4 bases from J, leaving 9 bases between. In germline, CDR1 is KGHSH, CDR2 LQKENI. The full variable domain, in which reference TRBV18 and TRBJ2-5 provide the parts outside the CDR3, is NAGVMQNPRHLVRRRGQEARLRCSPMKGHSHVYWYRQLPEEGLKFMVYLQKENIIDESGMPKERFSAEFPKEGPSILRIQQVVRGDSAAYFCASSPPEGRETQYFGPGTRLLVL.